The rows below give T cell receptor beta chains drawn from one sample of a study of PD-L1 blockade in urothelial cancer. The protocol was immunoSEQ multiplex PCR, while the TCRdb copy is restricted to in-frame clones and leaves out a portion. The sample shows about 79,000 clones, around 85% of them seen only once. The specimen comprised PBMCs, sampled around atezolizumab (anti-PD-L1) treatment. The receptor source for this set is a man between 60 and 75 years old with urothelial cancer. Both conserved end residues are part of each CDR3. The D gene is left open where the match is weak. Rows give clone size only sometimes, using once, few, many, or a class for an expanded clone.

d_call	v_call	j_call	clone_size	cdr3_aa	cdr3_nt
-	TRBV11-2	TRBJ2-3	-	CASKPFRVNEADTQYF	TGTGCCAGCAAACCATTCCGGGTTAACGAAGCAGATACGCAGTATTTT
-	TRBV5-1	TRBJ1-2	-	CASSLGDSDYGYTF	TGCGCCAGCAGCTTGGGCGACAGCGACTATGGCTACACCTTC
-	TRBV18	TRBJ1-3	-	CASSQLQGAGNTIYF	TGTGCCAGCTCGCAATTACAGGGAGCTGGAAACACCATATATTTT
-	TRBV30	TRBJ2-3	-	CAWSLMRVDTQYF	TGTGCCTGGAGCCTGATGCGAGTAGATACGCAGTATTTT
TRBD2	TRBV7-2	TRBJ2-3	-	CASTLGGLAGPTDTQYF	TGTGCCAGCACCCTCGGGGGACTAGCGGGGCCTACAGATACGCAGTATTTT
TRBD1	TRBV11-2	TRBJ2-3	few	CASSWTGTDTQYF	TGTGCCAGCAGTTGGACAGGAACAGATACGCAGTATTTT
-	TRBV4-3	TRBJ1-2	-	CASSQDTGAPGGYTF	TGCGCCAGCAGCCAAGATACCGGAGCGCCGGGTGGCTACACCTTC
TRBD2	TRBV5-6	TRBJ2-5	-	CASSPGGLAGGKTQYF	TGTGCCAGCAGCCCGGGGGGACTAGCGGGGGGTAAGACCCAGTACTTC
-	TRBV6-6	TRBJ2-5	-	CASSYGRGGYQETQYF	TGTGCCAGCAGTTACGGTAGAGGTGGATACCAAGAGACCCAGTACTTC
-	TRBV30	TRBJ2-5	once	CAWSVGEETQYF	TGTGCCTGGAGTGTAGGGGAAGAGACCCAGTACTTC
-	TRBV2	TRBJ2-7	-	CASRIWPTSYEQYF	TGTGCCAGCAGGATTTGGCCCACCTCCTACGAGCAGTACTTC
TRBD1	TRBV7-2	TRBJ2-3	-	CASSLATGDTQYF	TGTGCCAGCAGCTTAGCGACAGGGGATACGCAGTATTTT
-	TRBV5-5	TRBJ2-7	few	CASSLGAGFAYEQYF	TGTGCCAGCAGCTTGGGGGCTGGGTTTGCCTACGAGCAGTACTTC
TRBD1	TRBV6-1	TRBJ1-2	-	CASSDEDRGNWGYTF	TGTGCCAGCAGTGACGAGGACAGGGGGAATTGGGGCTACACCTTC
-	TRBV5-1	TRBJ1-1	-	CASSLNGGPNTEAFF	TGCGCCAGCAGCTTGAATGGAGGGCCGAACACTGAAGCTTTCTTT
-	TRBV6-5	TRBJ2-3	once	CASSYDRETDTQYF	TGTGCCAGCAGTTACGACAGAGAAACAGATACGCAGTATTTT
TRBD1	TRBV4-2	TRBJ1-2	-	CASSRQGDYGYTF	TGTGCCAGCAGCCGACAGGGCGACTATGGCTACACCTTC
-	TRBV28	TRBJ1-5	-	CASSYRGWMVERPQHF	TGTGCCAGCAGTTATAGGGGGTGGATGGTGGAGCGGCCCCAGCATTTT